This passage covers 30 T cell receptor beta chains from one sample sequenced in a study of CD4 T cell repertoires in COVID-19. Some clones are missing from TCRdb's copy, which holds only in-frame ones; the method was immunoSEQ multiplex PCR. Among fewer than 100,000 clones listed, 80% to 90% were seen once. The specimen comprised CD4+ T cells from peripheral blood, sampled after recovery from COVID-19. Receptors were obtained from a human donor who had COVID-19.

CDR3 in DNA: TGTGCCAGCAGCTTGCGGAGCGGGGGGGGAGATACGCAGTATTTT. Encoded protein: CASSLRSGGGDTQYF. The chain carries TRBV5-6 and TRBJ2-3, with 10 bases matching TRBD2. V shed 1 base and J 5 bases; nucleotides not matched to a gene: 4. The CDR3 consists of 15 residues. Germline-derived CDR1 and CDR2 are SGHDT and YYEEEE. The variable domain in full, with the rest retrieved from reference TRBV5-6 and TRBJ2-3, is DAGVTQSPTHLIKTRGQQVTLRCSPKSGHDTVSWYQQALGQGPQFIFQYYEEEERQRGNFPDRFSGHQFPNYSSELNVNALLLGDSALYLCASSLRSGGGDTQYFGPGTRLTVL.

The chain couples TRBV9 to TRBJ1-4; no reliable D call. The CDR3 is 14 amino acids. The germline V and J ends were trimmed by 1 base and 6 bases, with 10 bases remaining between them. Germline V lookup: CDR1 SGDLS, CDR2 YYNGEE. CDR3 DNA sequence: TGTGCCAGCAGCGTATCGCCGGTAGATGAAAAACTGTTTTTT. It translates to CASSVSPVDEKLFF.

The V gene is TRBV29-1, the J gene TRBJ1-1, with D unclear. Germline CDR1 is SQVTM and CDR2 is ANQGSEA. The V end lost 5 bases, the J end lost 8 bases, and 12 bases lay between the germline ends. The CDR3 sequence is 11 residues long. As DNA, the CDR3 is TGCAGCGTTACAAGGACGGGGGAAGCTTTCTTT. This gives the protein CSVTRTGEAFF.

The chain links TRBV4-1 to TRBJ2-1, with TRBD1 matching 7 bases. Germline V gene data show CDR1 as MGHRA and CDR2 as YSYEKL. The trim removed 4 bases at V and 13 bases at J, leaving 10 bases unmatched. This CDR3 has 13 residues. The CDR3 sequence: CASSPPRGTRQFF. The CDR3 DNA reads TGCGCCAGCAGCCCTCCCAGGGGGACCCGACAGTTCTTC.

Points on this clone: The same CDR3 also results from other DNA sequences found in this sample. DNA for the CDR3: TGTGCCAGCAGCCCGGACAGGGGGCGGGAGACCCAGTACTTC. Translation gives CASSPDRGRETQYF. The V call is TRBV7-3, the J call TRBJ2-5, with 11 bases lining up with TRBD1. This CDR3 has 14 amino acids. Trimming removed 5 bases from V and 5 bases from J; junction bases left unmatched: 4. CDR1 is SGHTA and CDR2 is FQGTGA in the germline V gene.

This clone came up once. This rearrangement joins TRBV4-2 to TRBJ2-1; D is unresolved. Per germline, CDR1 LGHNA and CDR2 YNFKEQ. The V gene lost 0 bases and the J gene lost 8 bases, with 8 bases spanning the gap. This CDR3 region has 13 residues. As DNA, the CDR3 is TGTGCCAGCAGCCAAGAGAGGAACGATGAGCAGTTCTTC. The encoded protein is CASSQERNDEQFF.

This clone counts as medium-sized. The chain recombines TRBV4-2 with TRBJ1-4; maybe TRBD1 (5 bases). Germline V gene data show CDR1 as LGHNA and CDR2 as YNFKEQ. This CDR3 comprises 19 residues. Trimming stripped 0 bases from V and 0 bases from J, with 17 bases between. This chain's CDR3 is CASSQDPPRGVATNEKLFF. The DNA for the CDR3 is TGTGCCAGCAGCCAAGATCCCCCGCGGGGGGTTGCAACTAATGAAAAACTGTTTTTT.

This clone was seen a handful of times. The chain joins TRBV3-1 (or the pseudogene TRBV3-2) to TRBJ2-7; no clear D gene. V lost 1 base and J 3 bases, leaving 7 bases between the germline ends. This CDR3 is 13 amino acids long. Germline assignment: CDR1 LGHDT and CDR2 YNNKEL (reference sequence). The CDR3 spells CASSQGEVYEQYF. Here the CDR3 DNA reads TGTGCCAGCAGCCAAGGAGAGGTCTACGAGCAGTACTTC.

The rearrangement uses TRBV6-1 and TRBJ2-3; no clear D gene. Germline V gives CDR1 MNHNS, CDR2 SASEGT. The CDR3 runs 13 residues. Trimming stripped 2 bases from V and 3 bases from J, with 6 bases between. The CDR3, as DNA: TGTGCCAGCAGTGAATCGGTTACAGATACGCAGTATTTT. Translation gives CASSESVTDTQYF.

The V gene is TRBV7-9, the J gene TRBJ2-1, with 12 bases matching TRBD2. J lost 2 bases, V lost 5 bases, and 1 base had no gene match. The germline CDR1 and CDR2 sequences are SEHNR and FQNEAQ (reference sequence). CDR3 length: 15 residues. The CDR3 DNA follows: TGTGCCAGCAGCCGACTAGCGGGGGCCTACAATGAGCAGTTCTTC. Translating gives CASSRLAGAYNEQFF.

The chain carries TRBV19 and TRBJ2-2; 7 bases match TRBD2. V lost 9 bases, J lost 4 bases, and 20 bases stayed unmatched. CDR3 size: 18 residues. Germline values: CDR1 LNHDA, CDR2 SQIVND (reference sequence). The CDR3 nucleotides read TGTGCCAGGGGGGGGTACCGGTCTTCTCTCCCGGGCACCGGGGAGCTGTTTTTT. This codes for CARGGYRSSLPGTGELFF.

The chain uses TRBV20-1 and TRBJ1-5; 11 nucleotides align to TRBD1. The CDR3 loop spans 15 amino acids. After removal of 3 bases from V and 7 bases from J, the junction contained 8 bases not matched to a gene. Germline CDR1 is DFQATT and CDR2 is SNEGSKA (reference sequence). For the CDR3, the DNA is TGCAGTGCTAGTGAGGACAGGGGGCGACGACAGCCCCAGCATTTT. It specifies CSASEDRGRRQPQHF.

This clone has just one count. The chain is built from TRBV23-1 and TRBJ2-7; D is unclear. TRBV23-1 is treated as an ORF (open reading frame) with a function not yet certain. V dropped 0 bases and J dropped 12 bases, with 6 bases sitting between them. CDR3 size: 10 residues. The CDR3 loop is CASSQSGRYF. DNA of the CDR3: TGCGCCAGCAGTCAATCCGGGCGGTACTTC.

CDR3 amino acids: CASSQEARREQFF. DNA for the CDR3: TGTGCCAGCAGCCAAGAGGCGCGTCGGGAGCAGTTCTTC. The V and J genes are TRBV4-2 and TRBJ2-1; D uncertain. Trimming cost V 0 bases and J 10 bases, with 10 bases left between them. Germline CDR1 and CDR2: LGHNA and YNFKEQ. This CDR3 region has 13 residues.

This rearrangement joins TRBV7-2 to TRBJ2-2, with D possibly TRBD2 on 6 matching bases. The CDR3 loop spans 14 amino acids. Germline lookup yields CDR1 SGHTA and CDR2 FQGNSA. V was pared by 6 bases and J by 2 bases, with 10 bases between. The CDR3 bases are TGTGCCAGCAGGTCGGGACTCAACACCGGGGAGCTGTTTTTT. Translated: CASRSGLNTGELFF.

V and J are TRBV9 and TRBJ1-6; 7 bases align to TRBD1. CDR1 and CDR2 (germline): SGDLS, YYNGEE. CDR3 size: 16 residues. After removal of 4 bases from V and 6 bases from J, the junction contained 10 bases not matched to a gene. The CDR3 sequence: CASSLGGSAPNSPLHF. Written as DNA, the CDR3 is TGTGCCAGCAGCCTAGGGGGCTCAGCTCCTAATTCACCCCTCCACTTT. Supplemented by reference TRBV9 and TRBJ1-6, the full variable domain reads DSGVTQTPKHLITATGQRVTLRCSPRSGDLSVYWYQQSLDQGLQFLIQYYNGEERAKGNILERFSAQQFPDLHSELNLSSLELGDSALYFCASSLGGSAPNSPLHFGNGTRLTVT.

The V gene is TRBV13, the J gene TRBJ2-7; no definite D call. The ends were cut back, 2 bases at V and 2 bases at J, with 10 bases in the middle. Germline assignment: CDR1 PRHDT and CDR2 FYEKMQ (reference sequence). The CDR3 extends over 14 amino acids. The DNA of the CDR3 is TGTGCCAGCAGCTTAAGTCAGCCCCCCTACGAGCAGTACTTC. Translating it yields CASSLSQPPYEQYF. Drawing the rest from reference TRBV13 and TRBJ2-7, the complete variable domain is AAGVIQSPRHLIKEKRETATLKCYPIPRHDTVYWYQQGPGQDPQFLISFYEKMQSDKGSIPDRFSAQQFSDYHSELNMSSLELGDSALYFCASSLSQPPYEQYFGPGTRLTVT.

This clone was recorded a few times. The chain recombines TRBV15 with TRBJ2-2, with D possibly matching TRBD2 (7 bases). The ends were cut back, 0 bases at V and 4 bases at J, with 12 bases in the middle. The CDR3 sequence is 16 residues long. CDR1 is LNHNV, CDR2 YYDKDF, per germline (reference sequence). The CDR3, as DNA: TGTGCCACCAGCAGAGATTACGGGGGGCCCACCGGGGAGCTGTTTTTT. Protein: CATSRDYGGPTGELFF. Together with reference TRBV15 and TRBJ2-2, the CDR3 gives the full variable domain: DAMVIQNPRYQVTQFGKPVTLSCSQTLNHNVMYWYQQKSSQAPKLLFHYYDKDFNNEADTPDNFQSRRPNTSFCFLDIRSPGLGDTAMYLCATSRDYGGPTGELFFGEGSRLTVL.

CDR3 DNA: TGTGCCAGCAGTTACGACCCCACAGATACGCAGTATTTT. Its translation: CASSYDPTDTQYF. This chain links TRBV6-5 with TRBJ2-3; D gene unclear. The germline V and J ends were trimmed by 2 bases and 2 bases, with 5 bases remaining between them. From germline, CDR1 is MNHEY and CDR2 SVGAGI. The CDR3 is 13 amino acids.

The V gene is TRBV4-1, the J gene TRBJ2-1, with 7 bases matching TRBD1. The CDR3 covers 14 residues. The germline V gene has CDR1 MGHRA and CDR2 YSYEKL. Trimming at V came to 8 bases and at J to 5 bases, leaving 9 bases not matched to a gene. The CDR3 sequence: CASLKGDRDNEQFF. DNA for the CDR3: TGCGCCAGCCTGAAGGGGGACAGAGACAATGAGCAGTTCTTC.

This clone showed up just a few times. The V gene is TRBV25-1, the J gene TRBJ2-3; possible D gene TRBD2, 6 bases. The germline V gene encodes CDR1 MGHDK and CDR2 SYGVNS. Trimming took 5 bases from V and 4 from J, leaving 13 bases between them. CDR3 length equals 14 residues. The DNA for the CDR3 is TGTGCCAGCAGTTGGCAGGGAGGACCAGATACGCAGTATTTT. Protein sequence: CASSWQGGPDTQYF.

V and J are TRBV19 and TRBJ1-3; D remains unclear. Germline V gives CDR1 LNHDA, CDR2 SQIVND (reference sequence). V shed 4 bases and J shed 0 bases, with 13 bases lying between them. The CDR3 is made up of 16 amino acids. The CDR3 DNA reads TGTGCCAGTAGTACAATCCTCGCCAGCTCTGGAAACACCATATATTTT. It yields the protein CASSTILASSGNTIYF.

V usage is TRBV10-3 and J usage is TRBJ1-1; 8 bases fit TRBD1. Per the germline V gene, CDR1 is ENHRY and CDR2 is SYGVKD. The CDR3 consists of 13 residues. With 10 bases clipped from V and 0 bases from J, the junction kept 4 bases outside the gene matches. The CDR3 loop reads CATGQGMNTEAFF. CDR3 coding DNA: TGTGCCACCGGACAGGGTATGAACACTGAAGCTTTCTTT.

The chain has TRBV24-1 and TRBJ2-7, with D possibly matching TRBD2 (5 bases). The CDR3 is 9 amino acids. V lost 12 bases, J lost 5 bases, and 7 bases lay in between. CDR1 and CDR2 from the germline V gene are KGHDR and SFDVKD. CDR3 nucleotide sequence: TGTGCCCTGAGGGACGAGCAGTACTTC. Its translation is CALRDEQYF.

The rearrangement links TRBV28 to TRBJ1-5; D remains unclear. CDR1 and CDR2 from the germline V gene are MDHEN and SYDVKM. The CDR3 length is 15 residues. V gave up 3 bases and J gave up 0 bases, with 9 bases separating them. The CDR3 reads CASSLDSPSNQPQHF. The DNA for the CDR3 is TGTGCCAGCAGTTTGGACTCCCCTAGCAATCAGCCCCAGCATTTT.

This clone was observed once. The chain joins TRBV11-2 to TRBJ1-3, with a tentative D call TRBD1 (6 bases). V lost 2 bases, J lost 2 bases, and 16 bases lay in between. The CDR3 contains 17 residues. Germline V lookup: CDR1 SGHAT, CDR2 FQNNGV. CDR3 region: CASSLWRYRGAGNTIYF. CDR3 DNA: TGTGCCAGCAGCTTATGGCGGTATAGGGGGGCTGGAAACACCATATATTTT. Complete variable domain (other parts from reference TRBV11-2 and TRBJ1-3): EAGVAQSPRYKIIEKRQSVAFWCNPISGHATLYWYQQILGQGPKLLIQFQNNGVVDDSQLPKDRFSAERLKGVDSTLKIQPAKLEDSAVYLCASSLWRYRGAGNTIYFGEGSWLTVV.

This chain connects TRBV20-1 to TRBJ1-1, with D unresolved. The CDR3 length is 12 residues. V lost 3 bases to trimming and J lost 1 base, with 6 bases between them. Germline V gene sequence: CDR1 DFQATT, CDR2 SNEGSKA (reference sequence). CDR3 DNA sequence: TGCAGTGCTAGTGGCCCGAACACTGAAGCTTTCTTT. This sequence encodes CSASGPNTEAFF.

V usage is TRBV10-3 and J usage is TRBJ1-2; D remains unclear. CDR1 ENHRY and CDR2 SYGVKD come from the germline V gene. The germline V and J ends were trimmed by 4 bases and 4 bases, with 16 bases remaining between them. The CDR3 has 15 amino acids. CDR3 residues: CAISVETSPIYGYTF. CDR3 in DNA: TGTGCCATCAGTGTGGAAACCAGCCCAATCTATGGCTACACCTTC.

The gene calls are TRBV5-1 and TRBJ2-1; 8 bases match TRBD2. This CDR3 contains 16 residues. The V gene's germline CDR1 is SGHRS and CDR2 YFSETQ. V lost 0 bases, J lost 7 bases, and 9 bases stayed unmatched. In nucleotides, the CDR3 is TGCGCCAGCAGCTTGGCCCCGACGGGAGGGGGTAATGAGCAGTTCTTC. This encodes CASSLAPTGGGNEQFF.

This clone has a single count. V usage is TRBV21-1 and J usage is TRBJ2-3; the table's D call, TRBD2, was not checked against the DNA. TRBV21-1 is described as a pseudogene. The CDR3 length is 15 residues. CDR3 in amino acids: CASSGGAVTTDTQYF. CDR3 DNA: TGTGCCAGCAGCGGAGGGGCAGTGACCACAGATACGCAGTATTTT.